The subject of this entry is one T cell receptor (beta chain). The antigen remains undetermined. Researchers ran the PCR with 60 Vbeta and 13 Jbeta primers. Clones were read by immunoSEQ multiplex PCR, and TCRdb kept only the in-frame ones, dropping some. The table records under 200,000 clones, about 85% of them present only once. The donors gave bone marrow, and they were healthy. The data derive from a study of cytomegalovirus exposure and HLA in healthy donors. On the study more broadly: Clustering assigned about four fifths of the approximately 390 genotyped donors to the Caucasian-associated ancestry cluster. Study-wide findings and caveats: The study put under 200 TCR beta chains on its list as cytomegalovirus-associated. Presence/absence analyses assumed roughly uniform sequencing depth across donors.

Germline loops: CDR1 LGHNA, CDR2 YSLEER. The CDR3 length is 16 residues. V dropped 0 bases and J dropped 5; count of bases not matched to a gene: 10. The sample consisted of PBMCs. The clonotype originates from a male donor in good health and CMV-seropositive. V and J are TRBV4-3 and TRBJ2-7, with 7 bases matching TRBD2. The CDR3 DNA sequence: TGCGCCAGCAGCCAAGATCCCGCGGGAGTCCTGGACGAGCAGTACTTC. As protein: CASSQDPAGVLDEQYF.